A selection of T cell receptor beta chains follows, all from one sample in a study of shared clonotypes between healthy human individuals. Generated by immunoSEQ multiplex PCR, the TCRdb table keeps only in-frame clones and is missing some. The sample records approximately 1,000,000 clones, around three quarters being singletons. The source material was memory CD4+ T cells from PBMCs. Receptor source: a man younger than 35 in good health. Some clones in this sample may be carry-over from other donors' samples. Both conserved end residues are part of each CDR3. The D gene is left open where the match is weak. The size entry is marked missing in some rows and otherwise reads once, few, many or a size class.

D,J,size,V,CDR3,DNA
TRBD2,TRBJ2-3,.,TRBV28,CASRFSGRLWADTQYF,TGTGCCAGCAGATTTAGCGGGAGGCTCTGGGCAGATACGCAGTATTTT
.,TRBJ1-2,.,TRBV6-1,CASSLQGGDGYTF,TGTGCCAGCAGCTTACAGGGAGGAGATGGCTACACCTTC
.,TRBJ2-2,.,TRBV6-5,CASSYGPNTGELFF,TGTGCCAGCAGTTACGGACCAAACACCGGGGAGCTGTTTTTT
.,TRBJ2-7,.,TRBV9,CASSGSGSSYEQYF,TGTGCCAGCAGCGGTAGCGGTAGCTCCTACGAGCAGTACTTC
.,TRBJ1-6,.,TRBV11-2,CASSELTDGFSPLHF,TGTGCCAGCAGCGAACTTACAGACGGATTTTCACCCCTCCACTTT
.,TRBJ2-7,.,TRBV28,CASSSYPGYEQYF,TGTGCCAGCAGTTCTTACCCGGGCTACGAGCAGTACTTC
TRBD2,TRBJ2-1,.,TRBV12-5,CASGYGGSTNEQFF,TGTGCTAGTGGTTATGGCGGGAGTACGAATGAGCAGTTCTTC
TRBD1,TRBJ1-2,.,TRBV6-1,CASSEAPIVGTGGYGYTF,TGTGCCAGCAGTGAAGCCCCTATTGTGGGGACAGGGGGCTATGGCTACACCTTC
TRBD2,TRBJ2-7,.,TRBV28,CASSYPFWGLGDEQYF,TGTGCCAGCAGTTACCCATTTTGGGGACTAGGAGACGAGCAGTACTTC
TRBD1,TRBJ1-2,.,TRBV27,CASSLTTGGLIGYTF,TGTGCCAGCAGTCTCACGACAGGGGGACTGATTGGCTACACCTTC
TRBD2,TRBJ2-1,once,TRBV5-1,CASRRGTSVDEQFF,TGCGCCAGCAGGCGAGGGACTAGCGTCGATGAGCAGTTCTTC
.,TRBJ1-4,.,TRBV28,CASSLGTPEKLFF,TGTGCCAGCAGTTTGGGGACGCCTGAAAAACTGTTTTTT
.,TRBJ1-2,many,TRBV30,CAWSVQGGYTF,TGTGCCTGGAGTGTACAGGGTGGCTACACCTTC
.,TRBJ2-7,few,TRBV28,CASSRQGLYEQYF,TGTGCCAGCTCGAGACAGGGACTTTACGAGCAGTACTTC
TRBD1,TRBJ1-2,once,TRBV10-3,CAISEETGTGASGGYTF,TGTGCCATCAGTGAGGAAACTGGGACAGGAGCCTCAGGTGGCTACACCTTC
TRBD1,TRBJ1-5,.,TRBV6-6,CASSLPGTDENQPQHF,TGTGCCAGCAGTCTACCGGGGACAGACGAAAATCAGCCCCAGCATTTT
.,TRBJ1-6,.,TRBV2,CASSDQVPNSPLHF,TGTGCCAGCAGTGATCAGGTTCCGAATTCACCCCTCCACTTT
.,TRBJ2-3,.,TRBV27,CASRMTSIPYTQYF,TGTGCCAGCAGAATGACTAGTATCCCCTATACGCAGTATTTT
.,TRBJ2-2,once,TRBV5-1,CASSLETPTGELFF,TGCGCCAGCAGCTTGGAAACCCCCACCGGGGAGCTGTTTTTT
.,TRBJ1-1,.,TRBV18,CASSRSRNLNTEAFF,TGTGCCAGCTCACGTTCACGTAATCTGAACACTGAAGCTTTCTTT
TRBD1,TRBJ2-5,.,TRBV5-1,CASSWDRAQETQYF,TGCGCCAGCAGCTGGGACAGGGCCCAAGAGACCCAGTACTTC
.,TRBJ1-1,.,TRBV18,CASSPLQGTSAEAFF,TGTGCCAGCTCACCGCTACAGGGAACTTCAGCTGAAGCTTTCTTT
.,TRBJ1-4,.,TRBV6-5,CASRVPPDGKLFF,TGTGCCAGCAGAGTTCCGCCCGATGGAAAACTGTTTTTT
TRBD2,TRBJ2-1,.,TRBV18,CASSQSSGAYNEQFF,TGTGCCAGCTCACAATCTAGCGGGGCCTACAATGAGCAGTTCTTC
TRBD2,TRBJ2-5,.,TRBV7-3,CASSRGTSDQETQYF,TGTGCCAGCAGCCGCGGGACTAGCGACCAAGAGACCCAGTACTTC
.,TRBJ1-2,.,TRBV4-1,CASSQGSSLSHYGYTF,TGCGCCAGCAGCCAAGGAAGTTCCCTAAGTCACTATGGCTACACCTTC
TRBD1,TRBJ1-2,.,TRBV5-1,CASSVTGGAYGYTF,TGCGCCAGCAGCGTAACAGGGGGCGCCTATGGCTACACCTTC
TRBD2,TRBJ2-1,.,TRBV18,CASSPGLAGSYNEQFF,TGTGCCAGCTCACCAGGACTAGCGGGTTCCTACAATGAGCAGTTCTTC
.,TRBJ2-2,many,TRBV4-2,CASSQDEGTGELFF,TGTGCCAGCAGCCAAGATGAGGGGACCGGGGAGCTGTTTTTT
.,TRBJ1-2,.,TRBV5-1,CASSLYGADGYTF,TGCGCCAGCAGCTTATATGGGGCGGACGGCTACACCTTC
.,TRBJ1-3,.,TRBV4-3,CASSQDLAGYGNTIYF,TGCGCCAGCAGCCAAGATCTAGCGGGTTACGGAAACACCATATATTTT
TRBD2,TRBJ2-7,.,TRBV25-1,CASRPSGGEAYEQYF,TGTGCCAGCAGGCCCTCGGGAGGGGAGGCCTACGAGCAGTACTTC
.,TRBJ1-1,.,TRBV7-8,CASSGLGVSKEAFF,TGTGCCAGCAGCGGGCTGGGGGTGAGCAAAGAAGCTTTCTTT
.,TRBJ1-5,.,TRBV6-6,CASRKGNLLTQHF,TGTGCCAGCAGGAAGGGGAACCTCCTGACCCAGCATTTT
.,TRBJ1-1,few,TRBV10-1,CASSDGVNTEAFF,TGCGCCAGCAGTGACGGGGTGAACACTGAAGCTTTCTTT
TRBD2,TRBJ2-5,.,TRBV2,CASGGETSGQETQYF,TGTGCCAGCGGGGGGGAGACTAGCGGACAAGAGACCCAGTACTTC
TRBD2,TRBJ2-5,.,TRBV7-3,CASSPGTSGQETQYF,TGTGCCAGCAGCCCCGGGACTAGCGGGCAGGAGACCCAGTACTTC
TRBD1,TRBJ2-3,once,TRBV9,CASSAGRGQVTDTQYF,TGTGCCAGCAGCGCCGGCAGAGGACAGGTAACAGATACGCAGTATTTT
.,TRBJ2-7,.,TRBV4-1,CASRPLQGTAYEQYF,TGCGCCAGCAGGCCCCTTCAAGGGACCGCGTACGAGCAGTACTTC